The entry that follows covers one T cell receptor beta chain sequence. Antigen: not known. The data derive from a study of siplizumab effects on memory and regulatory T cells. Study observations and caveats: The average Treg-derived proportion among mappable alloreactive CD4+ clones was 68.8% with siplizumab versus 26.9% in controls. Whether proliferating Tregs in siplizumab cultures suppress was not functionally confirmed.

Using immunoSEQ multiplex PCR, the repertoire was profiled, and TCRdb retains in-frame clones only, with some absent. The table includes 99,000 or so clones, around 94% detected once. The ends lost 2 bases at V and 4 bases at J; junction bases unmatched: 7. From germline, CDR1 is LNHDA and CDR2 SQIVND (reference sequence). The CDR3 contains 17 residues. The sample taken for sequencing was non-Treg CD4+ T cells sorted from blood. The origin of this receptor is a human donor in good health. This chain connects TRBV19 to TRBJ2-3; TRBD2 agrees at 12 bases. CDR3 region: CASSIQVTSGSSDTQYF. The CDR3 nucleotides read TGTGCCAGTAGTATACAAGTGACTAGCGGGAGCTCAGATACGCAGTATTTT. The complete variable domain, with remaining parts taken from reference TRBV19 and TRBJ2-3, reads DGGITQSPKYLFRKEGQNVTLSCEQNLNHDAMYWYRQDPGQGLRLIYYSQIVNDFQKGDIAEGYSVSREKKESFPLTVTSAQKNPTAFYLCASSIQVTSGSSDTQYFGPGTRLTVL.